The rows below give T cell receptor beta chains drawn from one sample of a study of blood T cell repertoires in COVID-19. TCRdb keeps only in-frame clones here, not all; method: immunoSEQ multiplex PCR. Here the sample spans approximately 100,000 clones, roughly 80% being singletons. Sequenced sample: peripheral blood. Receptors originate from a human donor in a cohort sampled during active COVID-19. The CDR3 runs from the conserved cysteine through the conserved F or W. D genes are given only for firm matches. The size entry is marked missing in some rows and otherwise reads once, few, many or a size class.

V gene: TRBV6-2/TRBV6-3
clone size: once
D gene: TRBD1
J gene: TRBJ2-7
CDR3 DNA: TGTGCCAGCAGTTCCCCAGGGGGCGGATCAAGCTCCTACGAGCAGTACTTC
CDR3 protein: CASSSPGGGSSSYEQYF

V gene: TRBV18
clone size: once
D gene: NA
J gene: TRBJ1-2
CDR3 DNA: TGTGCCAGCTCGCGAAACCGGGACACATATGGCTACACCTTC
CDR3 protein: CASSRNRDTYGYTF

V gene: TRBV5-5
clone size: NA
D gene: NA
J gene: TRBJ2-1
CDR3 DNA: TGTGCCAGCAGCTTGGGTCCCCGGGATCGTGAGCAGTTCTTC
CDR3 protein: CASSLGPRDREQFF

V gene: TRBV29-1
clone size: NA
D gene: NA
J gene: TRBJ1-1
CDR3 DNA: TGCAGCGGAAGGGGGAGGGAAGGGCAGGGCACTGAAGCTTTCTTT
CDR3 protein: CSGRGREGQGTEAFF

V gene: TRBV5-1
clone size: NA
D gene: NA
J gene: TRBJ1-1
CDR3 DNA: TGCGCCAGCAGCCCGAAGACAGGCCCGGGGACTGAAGCTTTCTTT
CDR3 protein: CASSPKTGPGTEAFF

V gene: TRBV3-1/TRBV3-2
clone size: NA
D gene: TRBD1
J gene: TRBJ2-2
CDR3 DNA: TGTGCCAGCAGACTAGGACAGGGAAGCACCGGGGAGCTGTTTTTT
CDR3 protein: CASRLGQGSTGELFF

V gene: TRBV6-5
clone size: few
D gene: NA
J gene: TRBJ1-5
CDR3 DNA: TGTGCCAGCAGTTCACAGGGTATGAGCAATCAGCCCCAGCATTTT
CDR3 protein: CASSSQGMSNQPQHF

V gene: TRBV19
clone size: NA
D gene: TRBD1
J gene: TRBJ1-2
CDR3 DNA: TGTGCCAGTAGTATTAGGACAGGTGGACCATATGGCTACACCTTC
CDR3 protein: CASSIRTGGPYGYTF

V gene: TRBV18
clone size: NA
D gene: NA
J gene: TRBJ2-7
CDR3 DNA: TGTGCCAGCTCACAGGGGTCCTACGAGCAGTACTTC
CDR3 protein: CASSQGSYEQYF

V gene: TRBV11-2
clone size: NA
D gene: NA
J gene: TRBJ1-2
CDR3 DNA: TGTGCCAGCAGCTTAACGCAGGGAAACTATGGCTACACCTTC
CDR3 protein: CASSLTQGNYGYTF

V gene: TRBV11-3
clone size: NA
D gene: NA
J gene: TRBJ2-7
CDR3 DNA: TGTGCCAGCAGCTGGATTTCCGGGTTCCCATCCTACGAGCAGTACTTC
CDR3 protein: CASSWISGFPSYEQYF

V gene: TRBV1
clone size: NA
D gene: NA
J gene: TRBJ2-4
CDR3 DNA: TGCACCAGCAGCCAAGATGGGCCGAAGAAATCGCTAGCCAAAAACATTCAGTACTTC
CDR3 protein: CTSSQDGPKKSLAKNIQYF

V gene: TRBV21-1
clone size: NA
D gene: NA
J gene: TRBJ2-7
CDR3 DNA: NA
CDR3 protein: CASSKALWGSGSRVSYEQYF

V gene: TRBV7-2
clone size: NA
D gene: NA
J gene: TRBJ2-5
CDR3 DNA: TGTGCCAGCAGCTCCATGAGGCTCCCCCAAGAGACCCAGTACTTC
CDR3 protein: CASSSMRLPQETQYF

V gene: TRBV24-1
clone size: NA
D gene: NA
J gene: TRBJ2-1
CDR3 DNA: TGTGCCACCAGTGATTTGGCGACATTTGGTGGGGGAGGCTCCTACAATGAGCAGTTCTTC
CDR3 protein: CATSDLATFGGGGSYNEQFF

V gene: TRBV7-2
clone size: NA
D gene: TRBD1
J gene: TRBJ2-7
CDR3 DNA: TGTGCCAGCAGCTCCCCCCGGACAGGCCACTACGAGCAGTACTTC
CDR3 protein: CASSSPRTGHYEQYF

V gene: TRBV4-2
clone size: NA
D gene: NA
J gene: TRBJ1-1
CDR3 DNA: TGTGCCAGCAGCCCCCGCGTTAACACTGAAGCTTTCTTT
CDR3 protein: CASSPRVNTEAFF

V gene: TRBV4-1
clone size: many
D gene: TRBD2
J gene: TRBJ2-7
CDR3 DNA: TGCGCCAGCAGCCAAGGTTTAGCGGGGGGGCCCGAGCAGTACTTC
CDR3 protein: CASSQGLAGGPEQYF

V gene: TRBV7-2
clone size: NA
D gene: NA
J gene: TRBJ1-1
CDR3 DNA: TGTGCCAGCAGCTTAATGGTGAGAGTTTTGACAGGTGAGAACACTGAAGCTTTCTTT
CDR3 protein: CASSLMVRVLTGENTEAFF

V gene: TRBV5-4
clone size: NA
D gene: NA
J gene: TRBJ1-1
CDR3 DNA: TGTGCCAGCAGCTACGACGGGGGGGAGGGAAAAGCTTTCTTT
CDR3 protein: CASSYDGGEGKAFF

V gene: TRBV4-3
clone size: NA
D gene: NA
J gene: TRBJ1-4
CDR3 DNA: TGCGCCAGCAGCCAAGACATAGTAACAGGGTCTAATGAAAAACTGTTTTTT
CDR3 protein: CASSQDIVTGSNEKLFF

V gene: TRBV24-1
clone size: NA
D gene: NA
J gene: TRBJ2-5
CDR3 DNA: TGTGCCACCAGAGCAGGGGCGCAAGAGACCCAGTACTTC
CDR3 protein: CATRAGAQETQYF

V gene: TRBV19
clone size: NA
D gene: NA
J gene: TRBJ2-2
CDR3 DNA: TGTGCCAGTAGTAGGAACAGGGAGGGCGGGGAGCTGTTTTTT
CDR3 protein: CASSRNREGGELFF

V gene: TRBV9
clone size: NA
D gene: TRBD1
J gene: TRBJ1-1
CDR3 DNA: TGTGCCAGCAGCATAAAACAGGGGGGCACTGAAGCTTTCTTT
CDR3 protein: CASSIKQGGTEAFF

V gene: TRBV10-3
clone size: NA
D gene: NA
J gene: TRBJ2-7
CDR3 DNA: TGTGCCATCAGCCCCGGACTGTACGAGCAGTACTTC
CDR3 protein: CAISPGLYEQYF

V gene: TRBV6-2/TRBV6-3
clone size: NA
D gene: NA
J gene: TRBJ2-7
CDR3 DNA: TGTGCCAGCAGTCTACCTGGACAGACCTACGAGCAGTACTTC
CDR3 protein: CASSLPGQTYEQYF

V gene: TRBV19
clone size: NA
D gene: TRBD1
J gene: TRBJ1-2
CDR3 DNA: TGTGCCAGTAAGCTCCCCGGGACAGGGAATGGCTACACCTTC
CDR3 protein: CASKLPGTGNGYTF

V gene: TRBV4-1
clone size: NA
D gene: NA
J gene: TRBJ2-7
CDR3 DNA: TGCGCCAGCAGCCGGGCTGGGGCCTTCTACGAGCAGTACTTC
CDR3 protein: CASSRAGAFYEQYF

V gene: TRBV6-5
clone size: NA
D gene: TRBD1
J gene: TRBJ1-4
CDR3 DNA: TGTGCCAGCAGATGGGACAGAACTAATGAAAAACTGTTTTTT
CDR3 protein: CASRWDRTNEKLFF

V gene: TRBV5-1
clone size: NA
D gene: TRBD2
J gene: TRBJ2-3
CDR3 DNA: TGCGCCAGCAGCTTGGGGAATAGCGGGAGTGCAGATACGCAGTATTTT
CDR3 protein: CASSLGNSGSADTQYF

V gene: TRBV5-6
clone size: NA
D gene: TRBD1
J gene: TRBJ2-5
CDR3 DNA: TGTGCCAGCAGCCAGTTATTGGCACAGGGGGAGGAGACCCAGTACTTC
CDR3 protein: CASSQLLAQGEETQYF

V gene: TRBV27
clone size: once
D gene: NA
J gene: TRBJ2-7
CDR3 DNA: TGTGCCAGCAGTTTAGGGGGGGGCCATTACGAGCAGTACTTC
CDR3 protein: CASSLGGGHYEQYF

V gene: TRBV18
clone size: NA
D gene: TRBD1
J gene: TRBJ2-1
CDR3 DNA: TGTGCCAGCTCACCACTCGAGGCCAGGGGGAGCTCCTACAATGAGCAGTTCTTC
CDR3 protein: CASSPLEARGSSYNEQFF

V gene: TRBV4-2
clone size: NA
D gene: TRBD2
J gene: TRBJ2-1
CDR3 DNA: TGTGCCAGCAGCCAAGATCCTAGCGGTCGAGAGCAGTTCTTC
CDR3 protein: CASSQDPSGREQFF

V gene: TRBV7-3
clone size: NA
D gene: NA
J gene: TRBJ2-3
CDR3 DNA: TGTGCCAGCAGCCTACGACCTCCGAGGGACACAGATACGCAGTATTTT
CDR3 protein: CASSLRPPRDTDTQYF

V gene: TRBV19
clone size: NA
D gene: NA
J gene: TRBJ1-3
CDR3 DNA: TGTGCCAGTAGCAAGAAGCGCGAGGTTGGAAACACCATATATTTT
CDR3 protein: CASSKKREVGNTIYF

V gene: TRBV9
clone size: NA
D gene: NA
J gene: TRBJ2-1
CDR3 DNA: TGTGCCAGCAGCGTAGGTAGCGACAATGAGCAGTTCTTC
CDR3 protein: CASSVGSDNEQFF

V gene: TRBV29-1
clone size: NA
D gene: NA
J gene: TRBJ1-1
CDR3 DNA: TGCAGCGTTGGAACAGCGAACACTGAAGCTTTCTTT
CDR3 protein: CSVGTANTEAFF

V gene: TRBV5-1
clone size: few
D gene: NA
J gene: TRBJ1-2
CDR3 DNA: TGCGCCAGCAGTCGGACGGGAGACTATGGCTACACCTTC
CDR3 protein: CASSRTGDYGYTF

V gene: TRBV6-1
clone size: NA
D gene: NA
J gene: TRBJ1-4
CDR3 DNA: TGTGCCAGCAGTGAAGCGCAGGGTTCTAATGAAAAACTGTTTTTT
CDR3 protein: CASSEAQGSNEKLFF

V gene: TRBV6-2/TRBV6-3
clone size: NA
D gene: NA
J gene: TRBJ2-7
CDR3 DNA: TGTGCCAGCAGTTACTCCTATGGGTGGAGGTCTAGCTCCTACGAGCAGTACTTC
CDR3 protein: CASSYSYGWRSSSYEQYF

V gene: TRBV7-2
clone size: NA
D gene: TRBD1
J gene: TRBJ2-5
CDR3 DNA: TGTGCCAGCAGAAACTTCCAGGGGGAAGAGACCCAGTACTTC
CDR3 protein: CASRNFQGEETQYF

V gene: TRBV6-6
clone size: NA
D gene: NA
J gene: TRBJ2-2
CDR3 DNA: TGTGCCAGCAGTCAATGGGGGCCCCAGGCGAACACCGGGGAGCTGTTTTTT
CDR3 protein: CASSQWGPQANTGELFF

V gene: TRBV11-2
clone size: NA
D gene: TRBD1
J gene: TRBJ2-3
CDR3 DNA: TGTGCCAGCAGCCTCACGACAGGGGGCAGGACAGATACGCAGTATTTT
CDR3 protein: CASSLTTGGRTDTQYF

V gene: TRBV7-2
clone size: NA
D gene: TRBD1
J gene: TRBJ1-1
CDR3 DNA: TGTGCCAGCAGCTTTGGGACAGGGGAGAACACTGAAGCTTTCTTT
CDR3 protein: CASSFGTGENTEAFF

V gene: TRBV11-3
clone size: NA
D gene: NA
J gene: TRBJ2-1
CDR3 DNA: TGTGCCAGCAGCTTAGCGGGAGTAATGGATGAGCAGTTCTTC
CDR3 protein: CASSLAGVMDEQFF

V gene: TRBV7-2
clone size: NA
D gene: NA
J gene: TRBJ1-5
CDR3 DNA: TGTGCCAGCAGTGTCCAGGGTCAGCCCCAGCATTTT
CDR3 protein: CASSVQGQPQHF

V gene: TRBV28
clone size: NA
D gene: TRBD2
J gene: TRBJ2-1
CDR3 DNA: TGTGCCAGCAGTACTCGGACTAGCGGGAGTTCCGCCTACAATGAGCAGTTCTTC
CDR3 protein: CASSTRTSGSSAYNEQFF

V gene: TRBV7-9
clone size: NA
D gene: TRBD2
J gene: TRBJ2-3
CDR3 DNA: TGTGCCAGCAGCCCACCTCCCCTAGCGGGGTCAGATACGCAGTATTTT
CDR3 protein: CASSPPPLAGSDTQYF

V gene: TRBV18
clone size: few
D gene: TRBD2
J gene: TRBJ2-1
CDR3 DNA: TGTGCCAGCTCACCACAGGGACTAGGATTCACCAATGAGCAGTTCTTC
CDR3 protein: CASSPQGLGFTNEQFF

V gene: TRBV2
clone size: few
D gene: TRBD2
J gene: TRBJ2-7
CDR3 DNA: TGTGCCAGCAGGCCTAGCGGGGGGGCCCCCTACGAGCAGTACTTC
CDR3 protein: CASRPSGGAPYEQYF

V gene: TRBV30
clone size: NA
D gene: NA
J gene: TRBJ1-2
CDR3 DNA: TGTGCCTGGAGTGTACTAAAGTCAACAGGCGTTTACTATGGCTACACCTTC
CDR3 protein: CAWSVLKSTGVYYGYTF

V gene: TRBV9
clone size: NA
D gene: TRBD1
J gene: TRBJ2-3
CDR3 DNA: TGTGCCAGCAGCCCCCGGGACAGGGAGATAGATACGCAGTATTTT
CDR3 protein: CASSPRDREIDTQYF

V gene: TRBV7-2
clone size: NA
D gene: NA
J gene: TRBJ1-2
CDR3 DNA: TGTGCCAGCAGCTTAGGCAGGGCCAACTATGGCTACACCTTC
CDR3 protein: CASSLGRANYGYTF